This T cell receptor (beta chain) comes out of a study of radiotherapy plus CTLA-4 blockade in lung cancer. Study summary: Among patients, under 20% showed objective responses, and over 30% had disease control.

About this clone itself: Its specificity is not known. The same CDR3 is also encoded by other DNA sequences in this sample.

Using immunoSEQ multiplex PCR, the repertoire was profiled, and TCRdb retains in-frame clones only, with some absent. The sample holds about 62,000 clones; roughly three quarters are singletons and the top ten take 2.5% to 3%. The CDR3 runs to 14 residues. Germline CDR1 reads MNHNY; CDR2 reads SVGAGI (reference sequence). The trim removed 4 bases at V and 0 bases at J, leaving 3 bases unmatched. Broader study findings: TCR clones of tumor origin grew in blood after radiotherapy plus ipilimumab.

This rearrangement joins TRBV6-6 to TRBJ2-7; TRBD1 aligns across 7 bases. The input for sequencing was peripheral blood, taken from a patient treated with radiotherapy plus ipilimumab. This clonotype was obtained from a human donor with non-small cell lung cancer who had a complete response to radiotherapy plus ipilimumab. Written as DNA, the CDR3 is TGTGCCAGCAGTTCGACAGGGAACTCCTACGAGCAGTACTTC. It yields the protein CASSSTGNSYEQYF.